What follows are 18 T cell receptor beta chains derived from one specimen sequenced in a study of identical twins. TCRdb recomputed calls from the 5' RACE reads with MiXCR, one row per CDR3 protein. The sample has 690,000 or so distinct CDR3 sequences; over 8.5% are singletons. This sample was also put to use in a study of yellow fever vaccine responses in identical twins.

The sequenced material came from PBMCs. These receptor sequences come from a woman younger than 30 in good health.

Ten or more counts support this clonotype. The gene calls are TRBV27 and TRBJ2-2; 12 nucleotides align to TRBD2. CDR1 and CDR2 from the germline V gene are MNHEY and SMNVEV (reference sequence). The CDR3 sequence is 17 residues long. Trimming took 7 bases from V and 4 from J; bases not matched to a gene: 10. CDR3 DNA sequence: TGTGCCAGCAAACCAATCCCGGGACTAGCGGGCACCGGGGAGCTGTTTTTT. Encoded protein: CASKPIPGLAGTGELFF.

J is TRBJ2-7 and V is TRBV25-1, with TRBD1 matching over 9 bases. Losses at the gene ends were 4 bases for V and 3 bases for J; bases not matched to a gene: 4. This CDR3 region has 14 residues. Germline CDR1 MGHDK, CDR2 SYGVNS. Here the CDR3 reads CASSGWDRVYEQYF. The CDR3 bases are TGTGCCAGCAGTGGCTGGGACAGGGTCTACGAGCAGTACTTC.

This clonotype was seen repeatedly, ten times or more. The gene calls are TRBV29-1 and TRBJ2-2, with 9 bases lining up with TRBD2. Germline V gives CDR1 SQVTM, CDR2 ANQGSEA. J gave up 6 bases and V 6 bases, and 5 bases lay outside the gene matches. The CDR3 has 13 residues. CDR3 coding DNA: TGCAGCGTCCAGCGGGGGGAAGCCGGGGAGCTGTTTTTT. Amino acid sequence: CSVQRGEAGELFF.

The V and J genes are TRBV6-5 and TRBJ2-2; D is unresolved. Trimming shortened V by 7 bases and J by 1 base, and 13 bases separated the two germline ends. The CDR3 is made up of 15 amino acids. CDR1 and CDR2 (germline): MNHEY, SVGAGI. CDR3 region: CASISLRMNTGELFF. In DNA, the CDR3 is TGTGCCAGCATTAGCCTACGGATGAACACCGGGGAGCTGTTTTTT.

This clonotype was counted only a few times. The chain employs TRBV7-2 and TRBJ2-3; 12 bases map to TRBD2. The CDR3 has 16 residues. Germline lookup yields CDR1 SGHTA and CDR2 FQGNSA. V trimming: 4 bases; J trimming: 3 bases; junction bases outside the gene matches: 5. The CDR3 DNA reads TGTGCCAGCAGCTCCCCACTAGCGGGAGGAACAGATACGCAGTATTTT. This gives the protein CASSSPLAGGTDTQYF.

This clonotype was counted a few times. The chain links TRBV5-1 to TRBJ2-3; 9 bases are shared with TRBD1. Germline loops: CDR1 SGHRS, CDR2 YFSETQ. This CDR3 has 16 residues. The V gene end was trimmed by 4 bases and the J gene end by 1 base; junction bases not matched to a gene: 7. Here the CDR3 reads CASSLGTGLGTDTQYF. The DNA of the CDR3 is TGCGCCAGCAGCCTAGGGACAGGGCTCGGCACAGATACGCAGTATTTT. Together with reference TRBV5-1 and TRBJ2-3, the CDR3 gives the full variable domain: KAGVTQTPRYLIKTRGQQVTLSCSPISGHRSVSWYQQTPGQGLQFLFEYFSETQRNKGNFPGRFSGRQFSNSRSEMNVSTLELGDSALYLCASSLGTGLGTDTQYFGPGTRLTVL.

This clonotype was found many times. The chain employs TRBV6-5 and TRBJ1-6; D not resolved. The CDR3 totals 14 residues. V was cut by 5 bases and J by 7 bases, with 12 bases left in between. CDR1 is MNHEY and CDR2 is SVGAGI in the germline V gene. CDR3 residues: CASSHDSLNSPLHF. The CDR3 nucleotides read TGTGCCAGCAGTCACGACTCACTGAATTCACCCCTCCACTTT.

This chain links TRBV7-3 with TRBJ2-3; D is tentatively TRBD1 or TRBD2 (5 bases each). The germline V gene has CDR1 SGHTA and CDR2 FQGTGA. V was clipped by 5 bases and J by 2 bases, with 17 bases between them. The CDR3 length is 16 residues. The CDR3 nucleotides are TGTGCCAGCAGCAGATGGGGACGCTCCAACACAGATACGCAGTATTTT. As protein: CASSRWGRSNTDTQYF.

This rearrangement joins TRBV7-8 to TRBJ2-7; D is perhaps TRBD1 (6 bases). Deletions cut 4 bases from V and 0 bases from J, with 13 bases between. The CDR3 runs to 15 residues. Germline-derived CDR1 and CDR2 are SGHVS and FQNEAQ. CDR3 sequence (DNA): TGTGCCAGCAGCTACACAGGGACGAGCTCCTACGAGCAGTACTTC. Encoded protein: CASSYTGTSSYEQYF.

In this sample, this clonotype turned up many times. This rearrangement joins TRBV7-9 to TRBJ1-6, with 8 bases identical to TRBD1. Trimming cost V 4 bases and J 9 bases; bases outside gene matches: 2. The CDR3 sequence is 13 residues long. Germline CDR1 reads SEHNR; CDR2 reads FQNEAQ (reference sequence). The CDR3 sequence: CASSWDRSSPLHF. The CDR3 coding sequence is TGTGCCAGCAGCTGGGACAGGTCTTCACCCCTCCACTTT.

This chain links TRBV24-1 with TRBJ2-1; D is perhaps TRBD2 (5 bases). There are 13 residues in the CDR3. The germline CDR1 and CDR2 sequences are KGHDR and SFDVKD. Between the trimmed V and J ends, which lost 5 bases and 8 bases, there was a span of 12 bases. CDR3 amino acids: CATSGGPNDEQFF. The DNA for the CDR3 is TGTGCCACCAGTGGAGGGCCAAATGATGAGCAGTTCTTC.

This clonotype was counted between two and nine times. The chain carries TRBV29-1 and TRBJ2-7, with TRBD1 identical over 11 bases. CDR1 SQVTM and CDR2 ANQGSEA come from the germline V gene. The CDR3 sequence is 15 residues long. V lost 2 bases, J lost 2 bases, and 5 bases stayed unmatched. CDR3 amino acids: CSVELLGQGAYEQYF. In DNA form, the CDR3 reads TGCAGCGTTGAATTGTTGGGACAGGGGGCCTACGAGCAGTACTTC.

In this sample, this clonotype turned up many times. V is TRBV28 and J is TRBJ2-1, with D possibly being TRBD1 (5 bases). The CDR3 covers 16 residues. V shed 2 bases and J shed 7 bases, with 18 bases lying between them. Per germline, CDR1 MDHEN and CDR2 SYDVKM. The CDR3 DNA follows: TGTGCCAGCAGTTTAATAGCCCGTTCCCAGGGTAATGAGCAGTTCTTC. The encoded protein is CASSLIARSQGNEQFF.

This clonotype was seen at least ten times. The CDR3 spells CSVERGTSGSYEQFF. Here the CDR3 DNA reads TGCAGCGTTGAGCGGGGGACTAGCGGGAGCTATGAGCAGTTCTTC. This chain uses TRBV29-1 with TRBJ2-1; 14 bases are a match to TRBD2. The V gene end was trimmed by 3 bases and the J gene end by 8 bases; junction bases not matched to a gene: 6. This CDR3 comprises 15 residues. Germline V lookup: CDR1 SQVTM, CDR2 ANQGSEA.

The chain employs TRBV20-1 and TRBJ2-1; 9 bases map to TRBD2. V lost 4 bases and J lost 2; bases outside the gene matches: 3. Germline lookup yields CDR1 DFQATT and CDR2 SNEGSKA (reference sequence). This CDR3 is 14 amino acids long. The CDR3 sequence: CSANPSGTYNEQFF. CDR3 DNA sequence: TGCAGTGCTAACCCTAGCGGGACCTACAATGAGCAGTTCTTC.

This clonotype was recorded many times. V is TRBV3-1 and J is TRBJ2-3; D may be TRBD1 or TRBD2 (5 bases each). The CDR3 extends over 13 amino acids. Per the germline V gene, CDR1 is LGHDT and CDR2 is YNNKEL (reference sequence). Trimming cost V 4 bases and J 8 bases, with 13 bases left between them. The CDR3 region has the DNA TGTGCCAGCAGCCGATCGGGACGTCCTACGCAGTATTTT. It encodes CASSRSGRPTQYF.

V and J are TRBV20-1 and TRBJ2-7; no clear D gene. The germline V and J ends were trimmed by 0 bases and 5 bases, with 14 bases remaining between them. Germline-derived CDR1 and CDR2 are DFQATT and SNEGSKA (reference sequence). This CDR3 is built from 14 residues. CDR3 protein: CSARDHPSLHEQYF. The CDR3 DNA sequence: TGCAGTGCTAGAGATCATCCTAGTCTCCACGAGCAGTACTTC.

This clonotype was observed a handful of times. V and J are TRBV20-1 and TRBJ2-1; D is ambiguous. The CDR3 spans 17 residues. With 0 bases removed from V and 8 bases from J, the gap between germline ends came to 23 bases. CDR1 DFQATT and CDR2 SNEGSKA come from the germline V gene (reference sequence). The CDR3 nucleotides read TGCAGTGCTAGAGATCGTACCTCTACGATAAAGGGCGATGAGCAGTTCTTC. It encodes CSARDRTSTIKGDEQFF.